This TCR beta chain was sequenced in a study of HIV-infected patients and healthy controls. Study observations and caveats: CMV-associated CDR3s mostly grew nonsignificantly during therapy, while HIV-associated CDR3s declined significantly. Size-matched repertoire data failed to replicate the apparent Gini index recovery after therapy in HIV-infected patients. In healthy controls, MAIT alpha CDR3s were common; in HIV+ repertoires, severely depleted.

cDNA was made from roughly 470 ng RNA using alpha and beta constant primers. Alpha and beta chain libraries were made separately by chain-specific third strand synthesis with multiplexing indices. Ligation attached cDNA to a 5' RACE adapter that carried a random hexamer and SP2 site. TCRdb analysed the 5' RACE reads with MiXCR anew, one entry per CDR3 protein. The sample lists 15,000 to 20,000 distinct CDR3 sequences; about 5% were seen once. This clonotype was seen at least ten times. Its antigen is still unknown. Whole blood was used without fractionation, so all unsorted peripheral T cells were included. The V gene's germline CDR1 is MNHNY and CDR2 SVGAGI (reference sequence). This CDR3 is 15 amino acids long. V was shortened by 6 bases and J by 4 bases, with 18 bases between the two germline ends.

The chain uses TRBV6-6 and TRBJ1-1; D is uncertain. This receptor was identified in an adult in good health. The sequencing sample was made of blood. The CDR3 reads CASRFGKGLVTEAFF. DNA of the CDR3: TGTGCCAGCAGATTCGGTAAAGGGTTAGTCACTGAAGCTTTCTTT.